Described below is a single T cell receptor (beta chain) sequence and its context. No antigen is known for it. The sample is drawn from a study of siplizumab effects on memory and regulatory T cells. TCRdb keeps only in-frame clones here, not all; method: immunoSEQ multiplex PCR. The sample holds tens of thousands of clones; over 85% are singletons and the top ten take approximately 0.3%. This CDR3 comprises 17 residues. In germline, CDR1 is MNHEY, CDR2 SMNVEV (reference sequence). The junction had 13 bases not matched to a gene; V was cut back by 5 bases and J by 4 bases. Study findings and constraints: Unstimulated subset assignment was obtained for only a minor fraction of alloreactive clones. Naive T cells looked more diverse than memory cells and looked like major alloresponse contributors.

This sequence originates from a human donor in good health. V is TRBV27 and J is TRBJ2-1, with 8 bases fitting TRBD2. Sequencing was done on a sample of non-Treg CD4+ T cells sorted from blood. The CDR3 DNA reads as TGTGCCAGCAGTACATACCGTAGGCTAGCGGGTTACAATGAGCAGTTCTTC. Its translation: CASSTYRRLAGYNEQFF.